This section outlines one TCR beta chain sequence together with its context. Its antigen is not known. This sample is part of a study of cytotoxic CD8 clonotypes in ibrutinib-treated CLL. Regarding the study as a whole: Clonality rose at ibrutinib response, held steady in sustained remission, and fell toward baseline at progression. Public clonotypes showed up rarely, and on treatment they shrank or held steady.

TCRdb's copy holds only in-frame clones and misses some; the assay was immunoSEQ multiplex PCR. This table holds just over 200,000 clones, roughly 77% found once. Germline CDR1 and CDR2: SGHRS and YFSETQ. Trimming pared 4 bases from V and 5 bases from J, leaving 11 bases between. The CDR3 spans 13 residues. The gene calls are TRBV5-1 and TRBJ2-3; D is unresolved. The source was PBMCs, collected after 12 months of ibrutinib treatment. The receptor's source is a human donor with chronic lymphocytic leukemia. The CDR3 sequence: CASSPQTKDTQYF. For the CDR3, the DNA is TGCGCCAGCAGCCCCCAGACCAAAGATACGCAGTATTTT.